The clone carrying this TCR beta chain appeared once. The antigen remains undetermined. This entry comes from a study of tumor-infiltrating lymphocytes in localized non-small cell lung cancer. Points from the study as a whole: Higher tumor T cell infiltration than in uninvolved lung was supported by TCRbeta sequencing.

With 1 base removed from V and 2 bases from J, the gap between germline ends came to 13 bases. Looked up from germline, CDR1 is LNHDA and CDR2 is SQIVND (reference sequence). The CDR3 loop spans 16 amino acids. Profiled with immunoSEQ multiplex PCR; TCRdb holds only in-frame clones, not every one. The sample lists just over 9,500 clones; around 80% were seen once. The sequence was obtained from a human donor with non-small cell lung cancer. Sequenced input: lung tumor tissue. The J gene is TRBJ2-3, the V gene TRBV19; D gene unclear. The CDR3 is CASSIGWSLSTDTQYF. CDR3 sequence (DNA): TGTGCCAGTAGTATAGGATGGAGTCTTTCCACAGATACGCAGTATTTT.